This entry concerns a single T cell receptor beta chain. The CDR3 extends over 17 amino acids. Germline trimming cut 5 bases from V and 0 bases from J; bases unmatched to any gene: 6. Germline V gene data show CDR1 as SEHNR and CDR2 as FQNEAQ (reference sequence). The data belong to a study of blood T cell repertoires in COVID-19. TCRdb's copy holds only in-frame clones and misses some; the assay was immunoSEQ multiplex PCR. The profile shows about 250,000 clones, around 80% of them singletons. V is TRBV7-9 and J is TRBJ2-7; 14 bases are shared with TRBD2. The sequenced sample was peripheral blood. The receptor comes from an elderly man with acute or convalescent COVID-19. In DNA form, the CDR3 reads TGTGCCAGCAGCAAGACTAGCGGGAGGGCGGGCTCCTACGAGCAGTACTTC. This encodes CASSKTSGRAGSYEQYF.